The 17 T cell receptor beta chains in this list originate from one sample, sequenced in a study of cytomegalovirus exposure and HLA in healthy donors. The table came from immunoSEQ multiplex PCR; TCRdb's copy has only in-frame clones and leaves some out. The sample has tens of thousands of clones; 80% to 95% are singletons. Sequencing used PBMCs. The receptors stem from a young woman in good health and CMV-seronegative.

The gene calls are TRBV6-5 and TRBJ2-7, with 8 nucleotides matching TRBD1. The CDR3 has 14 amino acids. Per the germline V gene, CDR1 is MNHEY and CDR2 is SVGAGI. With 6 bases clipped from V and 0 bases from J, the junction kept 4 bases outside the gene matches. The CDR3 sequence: CASRYGQGSYEQYF. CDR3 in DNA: TGTGCCAGCAGATATGGACAGGGCTCCTACGAGCAGTACTTC.

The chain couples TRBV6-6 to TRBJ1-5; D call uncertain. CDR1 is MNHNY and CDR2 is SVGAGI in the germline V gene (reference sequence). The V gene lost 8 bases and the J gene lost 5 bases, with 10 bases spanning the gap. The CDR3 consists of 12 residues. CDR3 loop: CASALSDQPQHF. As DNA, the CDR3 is TGTGCCAGCGCACTCTCCGATCAGCCCCAGCATTTT.

Written as DNA, the CDR3 is TGTGCCAGCAGCTTGCTGGCAGGGGGCAGCTATGGCTACACCTTC. Protein sequence: CASSLLAGGSYGYTF. The rearrangement joins TRBV5-8 to TRBJ1-2; 8 bases map to TRBD1. The germline gives CDR1 SGHTS, CDR2 YDEGEE. This CDR3 has 15 residues. The J segment lost 4 bases and the V segment lost 1 base, leaving 6 bases of the junction unmatched.

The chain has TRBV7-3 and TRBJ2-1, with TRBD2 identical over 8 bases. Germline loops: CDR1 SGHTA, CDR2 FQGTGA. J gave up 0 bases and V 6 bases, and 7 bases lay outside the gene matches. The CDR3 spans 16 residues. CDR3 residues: CASRLSGASSYNEQFF. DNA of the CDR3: TGTGCCAGCAGGCTTAGCGGGGCAAGCTCCTACAATGAGCAGTTCTTC.

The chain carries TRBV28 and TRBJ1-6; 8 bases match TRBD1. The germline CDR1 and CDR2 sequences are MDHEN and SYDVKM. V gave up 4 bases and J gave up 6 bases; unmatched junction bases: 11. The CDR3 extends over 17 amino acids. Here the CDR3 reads CASSSPPGQGSNSPLHF. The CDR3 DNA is TGTGCCAGCAGTTCGCCGCCCGGACAGGGTAGTAATTCACCCCTCCACTTT. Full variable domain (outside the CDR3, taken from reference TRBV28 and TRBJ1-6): DVKVTQSSRYLVKRTGEKVFLECVQDMDHENMFWYRQDPGLGLRLIYFSYDVKMKEKGDIPEGYSVSREKKERFSLILESASTNQTSMYLCASSSPPGQGSNSPLHFGNGTRLTVT.

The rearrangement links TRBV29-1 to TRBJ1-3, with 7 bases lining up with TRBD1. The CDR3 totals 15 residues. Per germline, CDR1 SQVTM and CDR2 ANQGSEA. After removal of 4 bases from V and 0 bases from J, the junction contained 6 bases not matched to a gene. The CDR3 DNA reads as TGCAGCGTTGGGGAGACAGGGAACTCTGGAAACACCATATATTTT. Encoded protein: CSVGETGNSGNTIYF.

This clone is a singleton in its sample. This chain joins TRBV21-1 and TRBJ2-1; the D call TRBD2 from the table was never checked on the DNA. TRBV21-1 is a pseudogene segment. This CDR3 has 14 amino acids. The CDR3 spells CASGLAGVLNEQFF. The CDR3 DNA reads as TGTGCCAGCGGTTTAGCGGGGGTTCTTAATGAGCAGTTCTTC.

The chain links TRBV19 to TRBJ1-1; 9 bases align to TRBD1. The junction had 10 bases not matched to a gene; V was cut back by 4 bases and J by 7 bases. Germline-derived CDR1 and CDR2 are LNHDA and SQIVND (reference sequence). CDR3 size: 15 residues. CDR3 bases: TGTGCCAGTAGTAGACGGACAGGGGCGCTCGTTGAAGCTTTCTTT. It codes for CASSRRTGALVEAFF.

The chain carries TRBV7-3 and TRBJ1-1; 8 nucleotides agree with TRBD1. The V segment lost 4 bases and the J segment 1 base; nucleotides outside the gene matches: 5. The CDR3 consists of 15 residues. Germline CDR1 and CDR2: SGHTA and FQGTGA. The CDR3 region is CASSWRGTGNTEAFF. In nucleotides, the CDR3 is TGTGCCAGCAGCTGGAGGGGGACAGGGAACACTGAAGCTTTCTTT.

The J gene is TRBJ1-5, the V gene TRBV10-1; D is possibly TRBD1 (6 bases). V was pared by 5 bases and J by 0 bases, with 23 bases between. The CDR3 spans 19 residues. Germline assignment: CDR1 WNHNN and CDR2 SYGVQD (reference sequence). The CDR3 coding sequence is TGCGCCAGCAGTCCACCCCCAACCGACAGGCCCTATAGCAATCAGCCCCAGCATTTT. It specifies CASSPPPTDRPYSNQPQHF.

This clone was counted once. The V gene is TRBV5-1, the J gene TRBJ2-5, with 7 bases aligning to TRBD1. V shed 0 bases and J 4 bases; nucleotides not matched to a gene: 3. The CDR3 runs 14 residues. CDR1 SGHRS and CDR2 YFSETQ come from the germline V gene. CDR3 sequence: CASSLEGGPETQYF. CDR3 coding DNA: TGCGCCAGCAGCTTGGAAGGGGGCCCAGAGACCCAGTACTTC.

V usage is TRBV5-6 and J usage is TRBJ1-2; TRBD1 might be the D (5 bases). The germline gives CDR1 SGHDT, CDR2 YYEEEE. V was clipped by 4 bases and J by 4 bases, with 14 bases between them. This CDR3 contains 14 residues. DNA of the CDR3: TGTGCCAGCAGCGGAGCAGGGAAGGCCTATGGCTACACCTTC. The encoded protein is CASSGAGKAYGYTF.

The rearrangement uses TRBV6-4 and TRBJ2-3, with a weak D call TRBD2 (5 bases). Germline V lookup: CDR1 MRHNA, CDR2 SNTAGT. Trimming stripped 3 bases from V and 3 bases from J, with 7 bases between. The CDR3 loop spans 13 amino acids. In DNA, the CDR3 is TGTGCCAGCAGTGAGAGCGGAACAGATACGCAGTATTTT. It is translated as CASSESGTDTQYF.

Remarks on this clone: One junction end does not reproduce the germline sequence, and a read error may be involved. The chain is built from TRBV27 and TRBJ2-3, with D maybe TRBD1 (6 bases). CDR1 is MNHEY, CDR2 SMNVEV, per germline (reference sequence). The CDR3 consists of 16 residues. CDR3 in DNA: TGTGCCGGCAGTTTACTAGGGGGAATGAGCACAGATACGCAGTATTTT. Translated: CAGSLLGGMSTDTQYF.

CDR3 sequence: CASSSPGTYEQYF. As DNA, the CDR3 is TGTGCCAGCAGCAGCCCCGGGACCTACGAGCAGTACTTC. The V gene is TRBV5-4, the J gene TRBJ2-7; a possible D gene is TRBD2 (5 bases). This CDR3 has 13 amino acids. The germline V and J ends were trimmed by 4 bases and 2 bases, with 10 bases remaining between them. Per the germline V gene, CDR1 is SGHNT and CDR2 is YYREEE (reference sequence).

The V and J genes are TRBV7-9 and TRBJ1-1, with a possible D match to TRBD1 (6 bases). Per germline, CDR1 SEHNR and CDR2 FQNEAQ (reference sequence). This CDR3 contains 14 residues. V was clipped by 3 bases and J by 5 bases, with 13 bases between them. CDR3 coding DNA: TGTGCCAGCAGCTTGGGGGCCCTGGGGACTGAAGCTTTCTTT. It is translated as CASSLGALGTEAFF.

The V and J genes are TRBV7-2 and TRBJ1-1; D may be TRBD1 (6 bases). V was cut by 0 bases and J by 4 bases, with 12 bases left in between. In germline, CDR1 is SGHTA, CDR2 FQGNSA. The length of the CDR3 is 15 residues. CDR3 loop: CASSLAWGLGTEAFF. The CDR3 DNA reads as TGTGCCAGCAGCTTAGCCTGGGGGCTGGGCACTGAAGCTTTCTTT.